This TCR beta chain was sequenced during a study of blood T cell repertoires in COVID-19. The CDR3 runs 15 residues. V shed 3 bases and J 2 bases; nucleotides not matched to a gene: 2. The V gene's germline CDR1 is SGDLS and CDR2 YYNGEE. Method: immunoSEQ multiplex PCR; TCRdb's copy keeps in-frame clones and lacks some. The sample has about 170,000 clones, about 80% seen once. The receptor comes from a woman older than 75 with acute or convalescent COVID-19. V and J are TRBV9 and TRBJ2-7, with TRBD2 matching 13 bases. Sequencing was carried out using peripheral blood. The DNA of the CDR3 is TGTGCCAGCAGCGAGGGACTAGCGGGAACCTACGAGCAGTACTTC. Translated: CASSEGLAGTYEQYF.